This T cell receptor (beta chain) was sequenced for a study of tumor and adjacent non-tumor tissue in lung cancer. The template was RNA from unsorted bulk tissue. Distant lung tissue was collected more than 3 cm away from the tumor edge. TCRbeta libraries were built with three rounds of nested PCR, modified from ARM-PCR. TCRdb reprocessed the multiplex PCR reads via MiXCR and lists one record per CDR3 protein. The sample has more than 45,000 distinct CDR3 sequences, 60% to 80% seen once; the top ten hold 20% to 25%. Germline values: CDR1 MDHEN, CDR2 SYDVKM. Trimming left V 6 bases short and J 9 bases short, with 20 bases between. The CDR3 loop spans 15 amino acids.

The TCR was taken from a woman aged 60-70 years with non-small cell lung cancer. The genes are TRBV28 and TRBJ2-2; either TRBD1 or TRBD2 may supply D (5 bases each). Source material: distant non-tumor lung tissue. The DNA of the CDR3 is TGTGCCAGCAGGGGGGAAATGGGCAACACTTGGGAGCTGTTTTTT. Its protein is CASRGEMGNTWELFF.